Shown below are 9 T cell receptor beta chains from a single sample sequenced in a study of control samples from healthy donors and cancer patients. Only in-frame clones appear in the TCRdb table, and some are missing; sequencing was by immunoSEQ multiplex PCR. The sample yields 150,000 to 200,000 clones, roughly nine tenths seen once. The sample consisted of blood. The receptor set was obtained from a woman aged 30 to 39 in good health.

This clone was observed once. The rearrangement uses TRBV5-6 and TRBJ1-2; the match to TRBD1 covers 8 bases. Germline CDR1 SGHDT, CDR2 YYEEEE. With V trimmed by 0 bases and J by 2 bases, 6 bases remained unmatched. The CDR3 length is 16 residues. The CDR3: CASSLGGTGLNYGYTF. CDR3 coding DNA: TGTGCCAGCAGCTTGGGGGGGACAGGCTTGAACTATGGCTACACCTTC.

The V gene is TRBV28, the J gene TRBJ2-2; the match to TRBD2 covers 7 bases. Germline V gene lookup returns CDR1 MDHEN and CDR2 SYDVKM. This CDR3 has 15 residues. After removal of 3 bases from V and 4 bases from J, the junction contained 5 bases not matched to a gene. DNA for the CDR3: TGTGCCAGCAGTTTGGGGGGGAGCGGCACCGGGGAGCTGTTTTTT. This codes for CASSLGGSGTGELFF.

The rearrangement links TRBV21-1 to TRBJ2-7. TRBV21-1 is a documented pseudogene. The CDR3 has 14 residues. The CDR3 loop reads CASSKAAKSYEQYF. CDR3 nucleotides: TGTGCCAGCAGCAAAGCGGCGAAGTCCTACGAGCAGTACTTC.

This clone was observed once. The V gene is TRBV10-2, the J gene TRBJ2-5; 8 nucleotides align to TRBD2. The CDR3 has 14 amino acids. The germline CDR1 and CDR2 sequences are WSHSY and SAAADI. The V and J ends lost 6 bases and 5 bases, in that order; junction bases with no gene match: 8. The CDR3 here is CASRPGGAVETQYF. The DNA of the CDR3 is TGCGCCAGCAGACCCGGGGGGGCCGTTGAGACCCAGTACTTC.

This clone was picked up a small number of times. The chain carries TRBV18 and TRBJ2-5; 7 bases are a match to TRBD1. The CDR3 contains 14 residues. Germline CDR1 KGHSH, CDR2 LQKENI. Trimming at V came to 0 bases and at J to 3 bases, leaving 1 base not matched to a gene. Here the CDR3 reads CASSPPTGKETQYF. In DNA form, the CDR3 reads TGTGCCAGCTCACCACCGACAGGGAAAGAGACCCAGTACTTC. The full variable domain, rest sourced from reference TRBV18 and TRBJ2-5, is NAGVMQNPRHLVRRRGQEARLRCSPMKGHSHVYWYRQLPEEGLKFMVYLQKENIIDESGMPKERFSAEFPKEGPSILRIQQVVRGDSAAYFCASSPPTGKETQYFGPGTRLLVL.

The chain has TRBV25-1 and TRBJ2-7, with D perhaps TRBD2 (6 bases). This CDR3 spans 15 amino acids. Germline loops: CDR1 MGHDK, CDR2 SYGVNS. The V and J ends lost 3 bases and 2 bases respectively, with 14 bases between them. The CDR3 here is CASSDRAGRTYEQYF. The CDR3 bases are TGTGCCAGCAGTGACAGGGCGGGACGCACCTACGAGCAGTACTTC.

In DNA, the CDR3 is TGTGCCAGCAGCCCCCCCAGGGGTGGCTACACCTTC. Protein: CASSPPRGGYTF. This chain links TRBV7-9 with TRBJ1-2; the D gene is possibly TRBD1 (6 bases). Germline assignment: CDR1 SEHNR and CDR2 FQNEAQ (reference sequence). The germline V and J ends were trimmed by 5 bases and 7 bases, with 11 bases remaining between them. The CDR3 is 12 amino acids.

The chain carries TRBV12-3 or TRBV12-4 and TRBJ1-1; D is ambiguous. Trimming took 5 bases from V and 1 from J, leaving 8 bases between them. CDR3 length: 13 residues. Here the CDR3 reads CASSPDGNTEAFF. The CDR3 DNA reads as TGTGCCAGCAGTCCGGACGGGAACACTGAAGCTTTCTTT.

The chain is built from TRBV6-6 and TRBJ2-3; TRBD2 is a possible D gene (6 bases). V lost 2 bases to trimming and J lost 4 bases, with 13 bases between them. The CDR3 runs 15 residues. The germline V gene encodes CDR1 MNHNY and CDR2 SVGAGI (reference sequence). This CDR3 reads CASSYPRGMADTQYF. DNA of the CDR3: TGTGCCAGCAGTTACCCCCGGGGGATGGCAGATACGCAGTATTTT.